This TCR beta chain was profiled in a study of blood T cell repertoires in COVID-19. Whole-study context: The origin of the acute and convalescent COVID-19 samples was the United States, Italy and Spain.

Authors' analysis steps: Estimated nucleated cell counts came from reference gene primer amplification. Profiled with immunoSEQ multiplex PCR; TCRdb holds only in-frame clones, not every one. D and trimming were read from the DNA, whereas the V and J calls and clone size are those reported in that table. Of roughly 150,000 clones listed, 83% are singletons. CDR3 size: 14 residues. Germline CDR1 reads SGHTS; CDR2 reads YDEGEE. With 0 bases removed from V and 5 bases from J, the gap between germline ends came to 9 bases. This TCR came from an elderly woman with acute or convalescent COVID-19. The gene calls are TRBV5-8 and TRBJ1-5; perhaps TRBD1 as D (5 bases). Specimen: peripheral blood. The CDR3 DNA follows: TGTGCCAGCAGCTTGGACAGGCATTATCAGCCCCAGCATTTT. This codes for CASSLDRHYQPQHF. Using reference TRBV5-8 and TRBJ1-5 for the parts outside the CDR3, the full variable domain is EAGVTQSPTHLIKTRGQQATLRCSPISGHTSVYWYQQALGLGLQFLLWYDEGEERNRGNFPPRFSGRQFPNYSSELNVNALELEDSALYLCASSLDRHYQPQHFGDGTRLSIL.